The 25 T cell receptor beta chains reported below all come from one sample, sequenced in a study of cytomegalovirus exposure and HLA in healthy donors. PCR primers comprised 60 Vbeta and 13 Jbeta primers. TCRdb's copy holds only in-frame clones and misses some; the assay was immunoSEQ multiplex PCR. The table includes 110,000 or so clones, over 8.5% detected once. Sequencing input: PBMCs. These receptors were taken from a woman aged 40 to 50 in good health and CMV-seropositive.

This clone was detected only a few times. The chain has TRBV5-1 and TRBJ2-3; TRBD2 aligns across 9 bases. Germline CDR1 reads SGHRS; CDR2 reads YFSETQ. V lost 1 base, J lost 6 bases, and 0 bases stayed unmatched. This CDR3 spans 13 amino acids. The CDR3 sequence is CASSLTSGDTQYF. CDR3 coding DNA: TGCGCCAGCAGCTTGACTAGCGGGGATACGCAGTATTTT.

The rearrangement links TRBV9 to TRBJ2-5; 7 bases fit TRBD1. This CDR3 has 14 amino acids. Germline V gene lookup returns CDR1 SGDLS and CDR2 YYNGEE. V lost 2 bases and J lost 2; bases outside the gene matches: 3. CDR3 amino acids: CASSVGQEQETQYF. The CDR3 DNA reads TGTGCCAGCAGCGTCGGACAGGAGCAAGAGACCCAGTACTTC.

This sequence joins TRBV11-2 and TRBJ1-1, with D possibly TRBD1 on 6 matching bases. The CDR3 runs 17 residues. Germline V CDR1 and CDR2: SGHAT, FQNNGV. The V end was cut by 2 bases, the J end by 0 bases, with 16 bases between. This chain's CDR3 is CASSLLTGLRMNTEAFF. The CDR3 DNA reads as TGTGCCAGCAGCTTACTTACAGGGCTTCGCATGAACACTGAAGCTTTCTTT.

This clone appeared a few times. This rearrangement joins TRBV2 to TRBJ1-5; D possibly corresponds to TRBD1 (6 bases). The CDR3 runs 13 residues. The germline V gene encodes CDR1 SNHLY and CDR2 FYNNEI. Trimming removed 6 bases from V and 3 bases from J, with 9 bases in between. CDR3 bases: TGTGCCAGCAGGGACAGATACAATCAGCCCCAGCATTTT. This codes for CASRDRYNQPQHF.

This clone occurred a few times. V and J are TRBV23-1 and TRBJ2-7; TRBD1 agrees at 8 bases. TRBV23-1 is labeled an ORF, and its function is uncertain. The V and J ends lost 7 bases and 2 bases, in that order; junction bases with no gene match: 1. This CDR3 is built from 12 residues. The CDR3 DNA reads TGCGCCAGCATGGACAGGGCCTACGAGCAGTACTTC. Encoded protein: CASMDRAYEQYF.

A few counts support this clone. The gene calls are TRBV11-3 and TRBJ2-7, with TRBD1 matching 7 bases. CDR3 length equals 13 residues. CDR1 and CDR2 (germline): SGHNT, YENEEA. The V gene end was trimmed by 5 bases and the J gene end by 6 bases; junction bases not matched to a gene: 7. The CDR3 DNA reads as TGTGCCAGCAGCGCCGGGACAGTCAGCGAGCAGTACTTC. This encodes CASSAGTVSEQYF.

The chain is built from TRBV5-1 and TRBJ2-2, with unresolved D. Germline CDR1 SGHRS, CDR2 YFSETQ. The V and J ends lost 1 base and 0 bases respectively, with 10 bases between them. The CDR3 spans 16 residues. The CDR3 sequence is CASSLMGRSNTGELFF. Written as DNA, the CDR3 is TGCGCCAGCAGCTTGATGGGCAGGTCGAACACCGGGGAGCTGTTTTTT.

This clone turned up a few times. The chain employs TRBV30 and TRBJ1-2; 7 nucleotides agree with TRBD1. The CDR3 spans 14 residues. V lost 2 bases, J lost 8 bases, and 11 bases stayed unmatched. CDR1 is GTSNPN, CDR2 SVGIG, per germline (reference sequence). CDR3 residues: CAWSRDREMKGYTF. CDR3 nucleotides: TGTGCCTGGAGTAGAGACAGGGAGATGAAAGGCTACACCTTC.

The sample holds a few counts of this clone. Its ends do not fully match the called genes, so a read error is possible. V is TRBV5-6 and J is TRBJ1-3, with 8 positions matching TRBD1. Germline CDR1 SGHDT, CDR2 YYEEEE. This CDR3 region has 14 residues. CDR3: CASSLEDRVPMEYF. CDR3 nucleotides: TGTGCCAGCAGCTTGGAGGACAGGGTGCCGATGGAATACTTT.

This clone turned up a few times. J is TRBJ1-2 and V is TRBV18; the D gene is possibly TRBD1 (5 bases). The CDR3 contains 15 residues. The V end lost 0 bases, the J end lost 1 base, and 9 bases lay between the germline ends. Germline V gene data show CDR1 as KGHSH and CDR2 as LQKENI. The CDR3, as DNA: TGTGCCAGCTCACCACCGCGGGGGATTAACTATGGCTACACCTTC. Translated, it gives CASSPPRGINYGYTF.

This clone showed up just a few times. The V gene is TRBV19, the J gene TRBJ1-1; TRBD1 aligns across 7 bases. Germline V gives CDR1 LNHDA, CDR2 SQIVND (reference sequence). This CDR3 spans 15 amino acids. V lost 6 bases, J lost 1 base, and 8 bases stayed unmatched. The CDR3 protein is CASSSDRVENTEAFF. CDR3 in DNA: TGTGCCAGTAGCAGTGACAGGGTGGAGAACACTGAAGCTTTCTTT.

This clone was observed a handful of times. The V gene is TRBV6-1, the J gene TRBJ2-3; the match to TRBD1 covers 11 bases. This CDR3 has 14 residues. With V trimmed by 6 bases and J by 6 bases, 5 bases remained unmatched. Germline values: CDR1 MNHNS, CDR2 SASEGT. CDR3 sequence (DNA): TGTGCCAGCAGAAGGACAGGGGGCGAGGATACGCAGTATTTT. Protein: CASRRTGGEDTQYF.

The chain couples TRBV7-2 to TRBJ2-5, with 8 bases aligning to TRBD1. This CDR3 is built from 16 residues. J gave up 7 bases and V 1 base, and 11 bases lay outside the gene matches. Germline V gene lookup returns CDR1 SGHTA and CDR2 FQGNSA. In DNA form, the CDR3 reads TGTGCCAGCAGCTTAGATCCTTACAGGGGGTACGGGACCCAGTACTTC. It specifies CASSLDPYRGYGTQYF.

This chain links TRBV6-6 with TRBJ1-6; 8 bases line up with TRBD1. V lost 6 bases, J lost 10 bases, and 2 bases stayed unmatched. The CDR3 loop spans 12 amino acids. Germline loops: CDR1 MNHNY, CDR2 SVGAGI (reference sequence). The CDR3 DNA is TGTGCCAGCAGGGGACAGGACTCACCCCTCCACTTT. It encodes CASRGQDSPLHF.

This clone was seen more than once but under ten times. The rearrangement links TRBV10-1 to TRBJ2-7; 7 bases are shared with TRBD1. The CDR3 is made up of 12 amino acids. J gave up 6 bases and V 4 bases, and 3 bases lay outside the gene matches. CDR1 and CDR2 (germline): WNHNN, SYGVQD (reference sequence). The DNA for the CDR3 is TGCGCCAGCAGTGGGGACAGCCTCGAGCAGTACTTC. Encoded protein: CASSGDSLEQYF.

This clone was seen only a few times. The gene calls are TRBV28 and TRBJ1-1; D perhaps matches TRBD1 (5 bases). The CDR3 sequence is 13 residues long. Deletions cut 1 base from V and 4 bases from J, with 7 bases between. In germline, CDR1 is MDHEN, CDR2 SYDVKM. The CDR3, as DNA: TGTGCCAGCAGTTTATCTCAGGGCACTGAAGCTTTCTTT. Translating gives CASSLSQGTEAFF.

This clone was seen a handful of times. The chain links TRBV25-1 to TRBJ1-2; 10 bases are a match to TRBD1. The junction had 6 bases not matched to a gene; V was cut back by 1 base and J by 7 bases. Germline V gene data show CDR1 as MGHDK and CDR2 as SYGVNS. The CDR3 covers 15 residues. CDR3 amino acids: CASSEWDRGSGGYTF. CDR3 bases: TGTGCCAGCAGTGAATGGGACAGGGGATCAGGTGGCTACACCTTC.

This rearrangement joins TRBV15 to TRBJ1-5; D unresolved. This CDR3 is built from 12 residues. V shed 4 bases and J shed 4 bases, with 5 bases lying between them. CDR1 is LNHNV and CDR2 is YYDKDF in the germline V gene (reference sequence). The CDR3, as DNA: TGTGCCACCAGCATTCAGAATCAGCCCCAGCATTTT. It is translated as CATSIQNQPQHF.

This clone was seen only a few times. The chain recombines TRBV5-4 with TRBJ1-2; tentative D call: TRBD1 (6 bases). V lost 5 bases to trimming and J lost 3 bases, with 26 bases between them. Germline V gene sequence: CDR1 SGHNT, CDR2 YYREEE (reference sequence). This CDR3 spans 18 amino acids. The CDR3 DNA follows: TGTGCCAGCAGATCAAGTCGTGGACAGACCCACGCATACTATGGCTACACCTTC. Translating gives CASRSSRGQTHAYYGYTF.

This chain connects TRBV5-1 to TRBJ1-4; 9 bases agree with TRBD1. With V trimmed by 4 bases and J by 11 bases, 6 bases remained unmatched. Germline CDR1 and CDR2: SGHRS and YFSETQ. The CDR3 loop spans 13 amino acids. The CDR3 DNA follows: TGCGCCAGCAGCCCGAGGGACAGGGAGAAACTGTTTTTT. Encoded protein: CASSPRDREKLFF.

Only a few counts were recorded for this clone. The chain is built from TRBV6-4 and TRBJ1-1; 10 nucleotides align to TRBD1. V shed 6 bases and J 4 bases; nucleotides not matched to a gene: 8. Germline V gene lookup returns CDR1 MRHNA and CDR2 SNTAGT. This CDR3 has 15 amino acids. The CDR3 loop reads CASSARDRGSTEAFF. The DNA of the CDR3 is TGTGCCAGCAGCGCCAGGGACAGGGGCAGCACTGAAGCTTTCTTT.

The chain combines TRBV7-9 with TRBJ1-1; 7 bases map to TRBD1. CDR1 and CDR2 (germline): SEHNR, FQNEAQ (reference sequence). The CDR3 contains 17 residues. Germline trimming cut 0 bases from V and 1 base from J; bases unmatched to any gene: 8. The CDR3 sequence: CASSLASTGIQNTEAFF. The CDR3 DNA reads TGTGCCAGCAGCTTAGCCTCGACAGGGATCCAGAACACTGAAGCTTTCTTT.

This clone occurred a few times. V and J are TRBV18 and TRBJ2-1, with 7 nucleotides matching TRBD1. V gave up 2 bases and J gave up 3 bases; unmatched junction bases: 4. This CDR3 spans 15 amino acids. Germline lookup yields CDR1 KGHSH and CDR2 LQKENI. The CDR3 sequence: CASSPTGEGYNEQFF. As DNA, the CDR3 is TGTGCCAGCTCACCAACAGGGGAAGGCTACAATGAGCAGTTCTTC. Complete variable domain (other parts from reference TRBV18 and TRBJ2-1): NAGVMQNPRHLVRRRGQEARLRCSPMKGHSHVYWYRQLPEEGLKFMVYLQKENIIDESGMPKERFSAEFPKEGPSILRIQQVVRGDSAAYFCASSPTGEGYNEQFFGPGTRLTVL.

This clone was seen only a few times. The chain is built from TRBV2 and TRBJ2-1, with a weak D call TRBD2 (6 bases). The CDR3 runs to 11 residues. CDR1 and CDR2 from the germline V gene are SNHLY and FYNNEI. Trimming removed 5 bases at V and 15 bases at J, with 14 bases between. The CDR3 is CASSYRDFAFF. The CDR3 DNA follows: TGTGCCAGCAGTTATAGGGACTTTGCGTTCTTC.

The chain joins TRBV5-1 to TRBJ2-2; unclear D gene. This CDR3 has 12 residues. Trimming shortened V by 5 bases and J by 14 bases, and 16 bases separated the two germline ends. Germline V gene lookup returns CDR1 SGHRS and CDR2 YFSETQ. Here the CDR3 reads CASSRSETELFF. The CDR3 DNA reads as TGCGCCAGCAGTAGGTCCGAGACTGAACTGTTTTTT. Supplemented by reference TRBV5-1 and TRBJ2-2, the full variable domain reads KAGVTQTPRYLIKTRGQQVTLSCSPISGHRSVSWYQQTPGQGLQFLFEYFSETQRNKGNFPGRFSGRQFSNSRSEMNVSTLELGDSALYLCASSRSETELFFGEGSRLTVL.